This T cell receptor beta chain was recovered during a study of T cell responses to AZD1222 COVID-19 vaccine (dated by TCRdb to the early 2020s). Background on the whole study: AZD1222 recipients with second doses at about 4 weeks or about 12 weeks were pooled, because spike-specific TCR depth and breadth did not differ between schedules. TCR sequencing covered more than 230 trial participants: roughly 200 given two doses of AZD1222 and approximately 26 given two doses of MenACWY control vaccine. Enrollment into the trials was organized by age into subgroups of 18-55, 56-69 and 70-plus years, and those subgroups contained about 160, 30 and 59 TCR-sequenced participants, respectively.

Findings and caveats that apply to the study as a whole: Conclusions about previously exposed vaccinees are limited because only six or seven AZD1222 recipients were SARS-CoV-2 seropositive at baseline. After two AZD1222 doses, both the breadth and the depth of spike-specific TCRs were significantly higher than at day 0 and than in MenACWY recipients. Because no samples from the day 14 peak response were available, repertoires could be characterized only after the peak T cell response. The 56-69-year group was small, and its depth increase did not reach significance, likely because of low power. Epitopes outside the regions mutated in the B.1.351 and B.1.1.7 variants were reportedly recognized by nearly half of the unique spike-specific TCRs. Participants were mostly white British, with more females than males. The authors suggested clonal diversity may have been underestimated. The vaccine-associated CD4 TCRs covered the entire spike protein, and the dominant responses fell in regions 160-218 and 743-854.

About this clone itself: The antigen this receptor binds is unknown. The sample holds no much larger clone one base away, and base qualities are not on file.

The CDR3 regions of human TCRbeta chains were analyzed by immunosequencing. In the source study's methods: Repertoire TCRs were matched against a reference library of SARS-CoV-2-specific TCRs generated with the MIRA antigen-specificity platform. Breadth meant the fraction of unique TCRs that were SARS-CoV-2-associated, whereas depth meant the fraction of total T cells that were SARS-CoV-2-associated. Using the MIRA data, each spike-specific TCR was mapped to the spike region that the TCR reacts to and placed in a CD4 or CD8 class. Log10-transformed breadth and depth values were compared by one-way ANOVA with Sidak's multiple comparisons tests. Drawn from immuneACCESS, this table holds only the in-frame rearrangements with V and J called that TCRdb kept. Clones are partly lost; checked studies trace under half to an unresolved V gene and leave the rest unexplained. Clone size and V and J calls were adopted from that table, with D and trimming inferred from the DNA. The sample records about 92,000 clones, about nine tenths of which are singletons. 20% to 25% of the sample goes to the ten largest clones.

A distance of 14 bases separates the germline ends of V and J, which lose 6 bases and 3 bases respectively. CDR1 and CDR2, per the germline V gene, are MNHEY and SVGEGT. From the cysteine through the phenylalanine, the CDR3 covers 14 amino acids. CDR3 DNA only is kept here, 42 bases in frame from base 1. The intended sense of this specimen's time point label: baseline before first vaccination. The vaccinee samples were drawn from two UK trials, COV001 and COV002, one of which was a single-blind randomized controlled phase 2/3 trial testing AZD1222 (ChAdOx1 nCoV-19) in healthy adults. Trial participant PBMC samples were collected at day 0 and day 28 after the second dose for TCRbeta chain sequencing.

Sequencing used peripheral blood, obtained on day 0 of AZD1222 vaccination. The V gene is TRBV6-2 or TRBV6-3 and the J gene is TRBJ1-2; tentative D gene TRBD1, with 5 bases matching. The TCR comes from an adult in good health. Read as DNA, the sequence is TGTGCCAGCAGCATAGCCGGGACGCACTATGGCTACACCTTC. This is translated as CASSIAGTHYGYTF.